This T cell receptor beta chain was sequenced for a study of graft-versus-host responses after intestinal transplantation (dated by TCRdb to about 2021). Regarding the complete study: The transplants that recipients received were multivisceral, liver-intestinal, or isolated intestinal. All recipients received anti-thymocyte globulin induction followed by maintenance tacrolimus and steroids for approximately 3 years. After intestinal transplantation, graft-versus-host and host-versus-graft alloreactive T cell clones were followed in the graft, circulation and bone marrow using bulk TCR-beta CDR3 sequencing. Alloreactive clones were identified by sequencing pre-transplant mixed lymphocyte reaction products and comparing them with unstimulated pre-transplant donor and recipient T cells. Of the 20 to 25 intestinal transplant recipients enrolled in the cohort, one of whom was a retransplant, 3 patients without pretransplant specimens were excluded. A peak of at least 4% donor T cells among recipient peripheral blood mononuclear cells was the definition used for donor T cell macrochimerism. Rather than being sequenced by the commercial service, samples from a few later patients were sequenced in-house on an Illumina MiSeq and processed with MiXCR. Broader findings and caveats from the paper: Early after transplant, peak levels of circulating GvH clones were associated with declines in HvG clones. GvH clones were detected in recipient bone marrow, and some appeared earlier in ileal mucosa or blood, consistent with an intestinal mucosal origin. The relatively low number and heterogeneity of intestinal transplant patients limited the conclusions. High GvH to HvG T cell clonal ratios were observed in the allografts of patients with donor T cell macrochimerism.

The method behind the library was the immunoSEQ multiplex PCR assay. For most patients, genomic DNA was isolated with the Qiagen DNeasy Blood and Tissue Kit and sent frozen to Adaptive Biotechnologies for TCR sequencing. High-throughput TCR-beta CDR3 sequencing of genomic DNA from most patients was performed by Adaptive Biotechnologies. On the authors' methods: TCR sequencing data were retrieved from Adaptive's ImmunoSEQ software for 15 to 20 patients, whereas three other patients were processed with MiXCR and VDJtools. To correct CD4 versus CD8 sorting errors, any sequence found in both subsets at a frequency ratio below 5:1 was removed. CDR3 nucleotide sequences shared by donor and recipient were removed because the origin of these sequences could not be assigned. To be classed as alloreactive, a clone needed at least 2-fold expansion over unstimulated cells and a minimum CFSE-low frequency of 0.002% (template counts) or 0.001% (read counts). Mappable clones were those detected in sequenced pre-transplant spleen, lymph node, or MLR CFSE-low populations of the donor or recipient. The cumulative frequency of alloreactive clones was calculated as a percentage of all sequences, weighted by copy number. The source is immuneACCESS, and TCRdb retained only in-frame sequences with V and J called. Part of the clones is not carried over; for the studies checked, unresolved V genes explain less than half of this, and the remainder is unexplained. V and J calls and clone size are copied from that table; D and trimming were computed from the DNA. This sample holds about 59,000 clones; around 93% were observed only once. Together, the top ten hold around 0.4% of the sample.

Turning to this clone: Its recognized antigen is unknown. Base-call qualities are not available, and no considerably larger clone is one nucleotide away.

The CDR3 covers 16 residues, taking in both the cysteine and the phenylalanine. The kept DNA is CDR3 alone, 48 bases in frame from the first base. V trim: 6 bases; J trim: 5 bases; unmatched bases: 12. For CDR1 and CDR2, the germline V gene (reference sequence) lists MNHEY and SMNVEV. The sample's time point label, in plain terms: cells obtained before transplantation from donor or recipient. CD3+CD4+ and CD3+CD8+ populations were FACS-sorted from unstimulated pre-transplant donor and recipient cells taken from spleen or lymph nodes. The chain is assembled from TRBV27 and TRBJ1-5; 8 bases in the middle match TRBD1. This clonotype was obtained from a human donor who was the organ donor for an intestinal transplant. This material consisted of unstimulated CD4+ T cells sorted from spleen or lymph node cells, taken before transplant. The DNA reads TGTGCCAGCAGCCCGATAAGGACAGGGAGGCATCAGCCCCAGCATTTT. It translates to CASSPIRTGRHQPQHF.